The TCR beta chain described here comes from a study of early T cells in non-severe SARS-CoV-2 infection. This clonotype occurred a few times. TCRdb reprocessed the 5' RACE reads with MiXCR, giving one entry per CDR3 protein. In the table there are more than 95,000 distinct CDR3 sequences, approximately 11% of which are singletons. Specimen: whole blood, collected at baseline. The sequence was obtained from an adult who was a healthcare worker with PCR-confirmed SARS-CoV-2 infection or an uninfected control (not recorded which).

The CDR3 spells CASSLSGGTYNEQFF. CDR3 DNA sequence: TGTGCCAGCAGCCTTAGCGGGGGCACCTACAATGAGCAGTTCTTC. The rearrangement links TRBV2 to TRBJ2-1, with 9 bases aligning to TRBD2. J gave up 2 bases and V 6 bases, and 5 bases lay outside the gene matches. The CDR3 is made up of 15 amino acids. From germline, CDR1 is SNHLY and CDR2 FYNNEI.